One sample yielded the 32 T cell receptor beta chains listed below, sequenced in a study of OX40 agonist ivuxolimab in advanced cancers. Repertoires were generated with immunoSEQ multiplex PCR, while TCRdb's copy carries only in-frame clones and drops some. In the table there are tens of thousands of clones, roughly 89% of which are singletons. This specimen consisted of CD4+ or CD8+ T cells sorted from blood, obtained in a trial of the OX40 agonist ivuxolimab. These receptor sequences come from an adult with an advanced solid tumor such as melanoma, head and neck, liver or kidney cancer.

This clone was detected only once. The chain is built from TRBV6-8 and TRBJ1-1; D gene unclear. Germline loops: CDR1 MNHGY, CDR2 SAAAGT. V was shortened by 8 bases and J by 6 bases, with 10 bases between the two germline ends. CDR3 length: 11 amino acids. The CDR3 nucleotides read TGTGCCAGCTGGAGGTGGGCTGAAGCTTTCTTT. The encoded protein is CASWRWAEAFF.

The chain links TRBV9 to TRBJ2-2; 7 bases fit TRBD2. The V gene's germline CDR1 is SGDLS and CDR2 YYNGEE. The length of the CDR3 is 16 residues. After removal of 4 bases from V and 5 bases from J, the junction contained 11 bases not matched to a gene. CDR3 sequence: CASSSTGGLRTGELFF. CDR3 nucleotide sequence: TGTGCCAGCAGCTCTACGGGGGGATTGAGGACCGGGGAGCTGTTTTTT.

This clone was seen just once. This rearrangement joins TRBV4-1 to TRBJ2-3; D uncertain. V was cut by 4 bases and J by 0 bases, with 8 bases left in between. Germline V gives CDR1 MGHRA, CDR2 YSYEKL. CDR3 size: 14 residues. The CDR3 DNA is TGCGCCAGCAGCCTCTTGACTAGCACAGATACGCAGTATTTT. Translated: CASSLLTSTDTQYF.

The chain joins TRBV9 to TRBJ2-4, with D uncertain. The V end was cut by 0 bases, the J end by 1 base, with 2 bases between. This CDR3 comprises 13 residues. Per the germline V gene, CDR1 is SGDLS and CDR2 is YYNGEE. CDR3 nucleotides: TGTGCCAGCAGCGTAGGGGCCAAAAACATTCAGTACTTC. As protein: CASSVGAKNIQYF.

The chain recombines TRBV28 with TRBJ2-3; D gene uncertain. The V gene lost 3 bases and the J gene lost 5 bases, with 15 bases spanning the gap. The CDR3 spans 15 residues. Germline CDR1 MDHEN, CDR2 SYDVKM. CDR3 amino acids: CASSFLAEVGDTQYF. The CDR3 region has the DNA TGTGCCAGCAGTTTTTTGGCGGAAGTTGGAGATACGCAGTATTTT. Full variable domain (missing parts from reference TRBV28 and TRBJ2-3): DVKVTQSSRYLVKRTGEKVFLECVQDMDHENMFWYRQDPGLGLRLIYFSYDVKMKEKGDIPEGYSVSREKKERFSLILESASTNQTSMYLCASSFLAEVGDTQYFGPGTRLTVL.

The chain links TRBV7-6 to TRBJ1-6; 7 bases fit TRBD1. Germline trimming cut 2 bases from V and 6 bases from J; bases unmatched to any gene: 4. The CDR3 runs to 15 residues. Germline V gives CDR1 SGHVS, CDR2 FNYEAQ. CDR3 sequence reads: CASSLLGGGNSPLHF. CDR3 nucleotide sequence: TGTGCCAGCAGCTTATTAGGGGGCGGTAATTCACCCCTCCACTTT.

This chain joins TRBV6-6 and TRBJ1-6; D remains ambiguous. The V and J ends lost 5 bases and 13 bases respectively, with 9 bases between them. CDR1 is MNHNY and CDR2 is SVGAGI in the germline V gene (reference sequence). The CDR3 spans 11 residues. The CDR3 DNA sequence: TGTGCCAGCAGTATTGATAGTCCCCTCCACTTT. Its protein is CASSIDSPLHF.

The V gene is TRBV19, the J gene TRBJ2-7; D is undetermined. Trimming shortened V by 4 bases and J by 6 bases, and 13 bases separated the two germline ends. The germline V gene encodes CDR1 LNHDA and CDR2 SQIVND (reference sequence). CDR3 size: 13 residues. In DNA, the CDR3 is TGTGCCAGTAGTACCTACCCCACACTCGAGCAGTACTTC. It is translated as CASSTYPTLEQYF.

The CDR3 DNA is TGTGCCAGCAGCACCGGGACTAGCGGGGCTATACAAGAGACCCAGTACTTC. Its protein product is CASSTGTSGAIQETQYF. The rearrangement links TRBV5-8 to TRBJ2-5, with 13 bases lining up with TRBD2. V dropped 4 bases and J dropped 2; count of bases not matched to a gene: 8. Germline V lookup: CDR1 SGHTS, CDR2 YDEGEE. This CDR3 spans 17 amino acids.

The rearrangement links TRBV2 to TRBJ1-1, with D unresolved. Deletions cut 4 bases from V and 8 bases from J, with 14 bases between. Germline V gene data show CDR1 as SNHLY and CDR2 as FYNNEI. The CDR3 is 13 residues long. The CDR3 here is CASSGRNSKEAFF. The CDR3 DNA is TGTGCCAGCAGTGGTAGAAACAGCAAAGAAGCTTTCTTT.

This clone was found a few times. The chain carries TRBV5-4 and TRBJ2-5; D might be TRBD1 (6 bases). The CDR3 covers 16 residues. Germline V gene sequence: CDR1 SGHNT, CDR2 YYREEE (reference sequence). V lost 2 bases, J lost 2 bases, and 16 bases lay in between. The CDR3, as DNA: TGTGCCAGCAGCTTATGGGGGCGGAAACTGCAAGAGACCCAGTACTTC. This encodes CASSLWGRKLQETQYF.

The rearrangement joins TRBV10-3 to TRBJ1-5, with a possible D match to TRBD1 (5 bases). The germline V and J ends were trimmed by 7 bases and 4 bases, with 14 bases remaining between them. Per the germline V gene, CDR1 is ENHRY and CDR2 is SYGVKD. This CDR3 comprises 14 residues. Here the CDR3 DNA reads TGTGCCATCAAAGGGGCAGGGTGGAATCAGCCCCAGCATTTT. Amino acid sequence: CAIKGAGWNQPQHF.

This rearrangement joins TRBV27 to TRBJ2-3, with TRBD1 identical over 7 bases. V lost 4 bases, J lost 0 bases, and 7 bases stayed unmatched. The germline V gene has CDR1 MNHEY and CDR2 SMNVEV (reference sequence). There are 16 residues in the CDR3. The DNA of the CDR3 is TGTGCCAGCAGTTGGACCCGGGACAGCAGCACAGATACGCAGTATTTT. Translated, it gives CASSWTRDSSTDTQYF.

This clone appeared a single time. The chain recombines TRBV28 with TRBJ2-7, with TRBD1 matching over 7 bases. Trimming at V came to 3 bases and at J to 6 bases, leaving 8 bases not matched to a gene. Germline CDR1 and CDR2: MDHEN and SYDVKM. There are 14 residues in the CDR3. The CDR3 DNA sequence: TGTGCCAGCAGTTTGACAGGGAATGTGGGCGAGCAGTACTTC. Its translation: CASSLTGNVGEQYF.

This clone came up a few times. The chain links TRBV5-8 to TRBJ2-1; tentative D call: TRBD2 (5 bases). This CDR3 has 17 amino acids. Trimming stripped 3 bases from V and 4 bases from J, with 20 bases between. Germline assignment: CDR1 SGHTS and CDR2 YDEGEE. The CDR3 loop is CASSYPSGRTKYNEQFF. CDR3 coding DNA: TGTGCCAGCAGCTACCCATCGGGGAGAACAAAATACAATGAGCAGTTCTTC. Supplemented by reference TRBV5-8 and TRBJ2-1, the full variable domain reads EAGVTQSPTHLIKTRGQQATLRCSPISGHTSVYWYQQALGLGLQFLLWYDEGEERNRGNFPPRFSGRQFPNYSSELNVNALELEDSALYLCASSYPSGRTKYNEQFFGPGTRLTVL.

J is TRBJ1-2 and V is TRBV11-2; D is possibly TRBD1 (5 bases). The CDR3 loop spans 15 amino acids. V was cut by 3 bases and J by 2 bases, with 13 bases left in between. Germline assignment: CDR1 SGHAT and CDR2 FQNNGV. CDR3 sequence: CASSLEGLANYGYTF. The CDR3 DNA sequence: TGTGCCAGCAGCTTGGAGGGGCTTGCAAACTATGGCTACACCTTC.

V and J are TRBV5-4 and TRBJ2-7; a possible D gene is TRBD2 (5 bases). This CDR3 is 15 amino acids long. Germline V gene data show CDR1 as SGHNT and CDR2 as YYREEE (reference sequence). V lost 0 bases and J lost 3, with 13 bases in between. The CDR3 DNA reads TGTGCCAGCAGCTTGGAGGCAGGACTCCACTACGAGCAGTACTTC. Protein sequence: CASSLEAGLHYEQYF.

The chain combines TRBV29-1 with TRBJ1-2; D may be TRBD1 (5 bases). From germline, CDR1 is SQVTM and CDR2 ANQGSEA. The V gene lost 1 base and the J gene lost 4 bases, with 16 bases spanning the gap. The CDR3 length is 15 residues. CDR3 DNA: TGCAGCGTTGAAGTTAGCGACAGCTCCAGCTATGGCTACACCTTC. Its translation is CSVEVSDSSSYGYTF. The full variable domain, rest sourced from reference TRBV29-1 and TRBJ1-2, is SAVISQKPSRDICQRGTSLTIQCQVDSQVTMMFWYRQQPGQSLTLIATANQGSEATYESGFVIDKFPISRPNLTFSTLTVSNMSPEDSSIYLCSVEVSDSSSYGYTFGSGTRLTVV.

CDR3 DNA sequence: TGTGCCAGTAGAGATACAGAGCATACCGGGGAGCTGTTTTTT. It encodes CASRDTEHTGELFF. J is TRBJ2-2 and V is TRBV19, with D unclear. Germline CDR1 is LNHDA and CDR2 is SQIVND (reference sequence). This CDR3 region has 14 residues. The ends were cut back, 6 bases at V and 5 bases at J, with 13 bases in the middle.

This chain connects TRBV6-5 to TRBJ1-2; D gene unclear. This CDR3 has 16 amino acids. Trimming stripped 0 bases from V and 3 bases from J, with 14 bases between. Germline V CDR1 and CDR2: MNHEY, SVGAGI. CDR3 loop: CASSYSIGKVHYGYTF. The CDR3 DNA reads as TGTGCCAGCAGTTACTCGATCGGGAAAGTCCACTATGGCTACACCTTC.

CDR3 amino acids: CASDGLSTDTQYF. For the CDR3, the DNA is TGTGCCAGTGACGGACTAAGCACAGATACGCAGTATTTT. This rearrangement joins TRBV6-6 to TRBJ2-3, with D possibly being TRBD2 (6 bases). Trimming left V 9 bases short and J 0 bases short, with 10 bases between. Germline V gene sequence: CDR1 MNHNY, CDR2 SVGAGI (reference sequence). The CDR3 covers 13 residues.

The chain employs TRBV6-6 and TRBJ2-7, with D tentatively TRBD1 (6 bases). CDR3 size: 12 residues. V lost 2 bases and J lost 6, with 8 bases in between. The germline CDR1 and CDR2 sequences are MNHNY and SVGAGI (reference sequence). This CDR3 is CASSYGQFEQYF. CDR3 DNA: TGTGCCAGCAGTTACGGACAGTTCGAGCAGTACTTC.

V and J are TRBV5-5 and TRBJ2-1; no reliable D call. The germline V and J ends were trimmed by 1 base and 0 bases, with 8 bases remaining between them. Looked up from germline, CDR1 is SGHKS and CDR2 is YYEKEE (reference sequence). CDR3 length equals 15 residues. The CDR3 nucleotides read TGTGCCAGCAGCTTGTCGATCAGCTCCTACAATGAGCAGTTCTTC. Amino acid sequence: CASSLSISSYNEQFF.

The chain combines TRBV7-8 with TRBJ2-7; 11 bases are a match to TRBD2. The CDR3 extends over 18 amino acids. In germline, CDR1 is SGHVS, CDR2 FQNEAQ. After removal of 3 bases from V and 3 bases from J, the junction contained 13 bases not matched to a gene. In DNA form, the CDR3 reads TGTGCCAGCAGCTTTAGTCTAGCGGGGGGCAAAAACGACTACGAGCAGTACTTC. Protein sequence: CASSFSLAGGKNDYEQYF.

The CDR3 reads CASSLVVWGDEKLFF. In nucleotides, the CDR3 is TGTGCCAGCAGCTTAGTGGTTTGGGGGGATGAAAAACTGTTTTTT. The J gene is TRBJ1-4, the V gene TRBV7-9, with D tentatively TRBD1 (5 bases). V gave up 1 base and J gave up 6 bases, with 12 bases separating them. In germline, CDR1 is SEHNR, CDR2 FQNEAQ (reference sequence). CDR3 size: 15 residues. Complete variable domain (other parts from reference TRBV7-9 and TRBJ1-4): DTGVSQNPRHKITKRGQNVTFRCDPISEHNRLYWYRQTLGQGPEFLTYFQNEAQLEKSRLLSDRFSAERPKGSFSTLEIQRTEQGDSAMYLCASSLVVWGDEKLFFGSGTQLSVL.

The count of this clone is one. The chain uses TRBV5-5 and TRBJ2-1; D not resolved. Germline loops: CDR1 SGHKS, CDR2 YYEKEE (reference sequence). Trimming cost V 1 base and J 8 bases, with 10 bases left between them. The CDR3 extends over 13 amino acids. DNA of the CDR3: TGTGCCAGCAGCTTGTCCGGTTCGGATGAGCAGTTCTTC. It is translated as CASSLSGSDEQFF.

The chain links TRBV27 to TRBJ2-1; 14 nucleotides line up with TRBD2. The CDR3 contains 18 residues. Trimming removed 3 bases from V and 8 bases from J; junction bases left unmatched: 12. In germline, CDR1 is MNHEY, CDR2 SMNVEV (reference sequence). CDR3 amino acids: CASSFVPGLAGAGYEQFF. The CDR3 DNA sequence: TGTGCCAGCAGTTTCGTCCCGGGACTAGCGGGAGCAGGGTATGAGCAGTTCTTC.

The rearrangement links TRBV10-3 to TRBJ2-7, with 15 nucleotides matching TRBD2. CDR1 is ENHRY, CDR2 SYGVKD, per germline. The length of the CDR3 is 19 residues. Germline trimming cut 2 bases from V and 6 bases from J; bases unmatched to any gene: 14. This chain's CDR3 is CAISELGTSGGIATFEQYF. Written as DNA, the CDR3 is TGTGCCATCAGTGAGCTGGGGACTAGCGGGGGGATAGCGACGTTCGAGCAGTACTTC.

This chain joins TRBV2 and TRBJ2-1; no clear D gene. Germline assignment: CDR1 SNHLY and CDR2 FYNNEI. Between the trimmed V and J ends, which lost 8 bases and 9 bases, there was a span of 5 bases. The CDR3 loop spans 9 amino acids. The chain's CDR3 is CASGSEQFF. In DNA form, the CDR3 reads TGTGCCAGCGGTAGTGAGCAGTTCTTC.

The J gene is TRBJ1-5, the V gene TRBV5-5; perhaps TRBD1 as D (5 bases). The CDR3 covers 14 residues. V dropped 2 bases and J dropped 1 base, with 7 bases sitting between them. Germline lookup yields CDR1 SGHKS and CDR2 YYEKEE (reference sequence). The CDR3 region has the DNA TGTGCCAGCAGCTTATGGGACAGCAATCAGCCCCAGCATTTT. The encoded protein is CASSLWDSNQPQHF.

V gene TRBV28 combines with J gene TRBJ2-7; a possible D gene is TRBD1 (5 bases). Germline V gene lookup returns CDR1 MDHEN and CDR2 SYDVKM. The CDR3 has 14 amino acids. Trimming shortened V by 4 bases and J by 5 bases, and 15 bases separated the two germline ends. The CDR3 is CASSSGRLGHEQYF. The CDR3 DNA reads as TGTGCCAGCAGTTCGGGCCGCCTGGGGCACGAGCAGTACTTC.

The chain couples TRBV27 to TRBJ2-3, with 8 bases fitting TRBD2. Germline V gene data show CDR1 as MNHEY and CDR2 as SMNVEV (reference sequence). This CDR3 has 14 residues. V lost 6 bases to trimming and J lost 6 bases; unmatched junction nucleotides: 8. CDR3 in DNA: TGTGCCAGCAGCCGTCCGGGACTAGTGGATACGCAGTATTTT. It translates to CASSRPGLVDTQYF.